This T cell receptor (beta chain) was found in a study of T cells of healthy individuals. Each CDR3 protein is one row after TCRdb ran MiXCR on the 5' RACE reads. Here the sample spans about 60,000 distinct CDR3 sequences, roughly 17% being singletons. Deletions cut 2 bases from V and 5 bases from J, with 15 bases between. This CDR3 contains 15 residues. Germline V gene sequence: CDR1 MNHEY, CDR2 SVGAGI. V usage is TRBV6-5 and J usage is TRBJ1-1; D is possibly TRBD1 (5 bases). This TCR was recovered from a human donor in good health. CDR3 amino acids: CASSYQRGAGTEAFF. As DNA, the CDR3 is TGTGCCAGCAGTTACCAACGGGGCGCGGGGACTGAAGCTTTCTTT.